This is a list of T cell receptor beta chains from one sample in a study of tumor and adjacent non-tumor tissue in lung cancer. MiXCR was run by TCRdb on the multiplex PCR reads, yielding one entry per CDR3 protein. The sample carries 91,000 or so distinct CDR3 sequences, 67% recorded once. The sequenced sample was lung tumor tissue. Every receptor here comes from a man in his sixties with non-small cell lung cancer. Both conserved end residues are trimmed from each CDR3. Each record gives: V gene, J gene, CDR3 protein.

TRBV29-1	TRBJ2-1	SVVQAVNEQF
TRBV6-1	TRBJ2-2	ASSPVWGTGELF
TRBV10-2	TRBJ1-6	ASKSGQGLGSPLH
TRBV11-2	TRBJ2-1	ASSLSAGMPSSEEF
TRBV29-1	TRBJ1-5	SVAPPREGDQPQH
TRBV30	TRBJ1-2	AWSVPGGNGYT
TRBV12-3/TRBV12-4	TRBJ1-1	ASSLWSGHDVF
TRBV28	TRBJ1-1	ACGYRGNTEAF
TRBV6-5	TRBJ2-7	ATSSPGPIYEEY
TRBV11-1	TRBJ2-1	ASSLEGDEQF
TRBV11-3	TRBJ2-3	ASSFQAYTDTLY
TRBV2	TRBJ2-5	ASYYQETQC
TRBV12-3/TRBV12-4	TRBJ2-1	ASGQAGGRRCNEQF
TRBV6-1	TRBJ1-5	ASKIRGESNQPQH
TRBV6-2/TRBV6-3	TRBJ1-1	ASNTWAFTEAF
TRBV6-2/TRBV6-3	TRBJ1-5	ASRYGDDQPQH
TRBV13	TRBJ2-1	ASSPYGTSSYNEQF
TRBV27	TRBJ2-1	ASSIDGTGNKQF
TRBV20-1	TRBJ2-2	SATLSGGGVGELF
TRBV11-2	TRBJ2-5	ASSFPTGHQETRY
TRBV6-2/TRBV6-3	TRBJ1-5	ASRPIRGGLSNQPQH
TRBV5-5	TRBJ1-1	AGSPRDRENTETF
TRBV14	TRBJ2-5	VSSSGYAGEQKTQY
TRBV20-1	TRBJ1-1	SARDGAHGEAF
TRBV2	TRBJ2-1	ASSFDRDVGYNEQF
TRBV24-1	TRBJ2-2	ATSDLPLFHLNTGELF
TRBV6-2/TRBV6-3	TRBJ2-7	ASSLRTSGTSSYEKY